This T cell receptor (beta chain) was captured by sequencing in a study of regulatory T cells in long-lasting Graves disease. Study-level findings and limits: Preferential use of TRBV28, TRBJ1-2 and TRBJ2-5 was seen in persistent disease. Thyroid tissue went unstudied; only peripheral blood was examined.

Many counts were recorded for this clonotype. Antigen specificity is unknown. CDR3-region Arm-PCR and iRepertoire HTBI primers produced the TCR beta libraries. Authors' processing steps: Taken together, the samples had fewer than 70 TRBV and more than twelve TRBJ segments identified. A single record per CDR3 protein comes from TCRdb applying MiXCR to the multiplex PCR reads. What appears here as the V and J calls and clone size reflects TCRdb's work, not the paper's. The data show about 240,000 distinct CDR3 sequences, with 20% seen just once and 11% to 15% held by the top ten. Sample time point: newly diagnosed GD, antithyroid drugs for less than 3 months. The TCR library was made from RNA that had been extracted from PBMCs in TRIzol. The CDR3 sequence is 14 residues long. The germline gives CDR1 SGHRS, CDR2 YFSETQ. The V end lost 1 base, the J end lost 5 bases, and 10 bases lay between the germline ends.

V usage is TRBV5-1 and J usage is TRBJ2-4; possible D gene TRBD2, 5 bases. This clonotype was sampled from a female donor with Graves disease. This sample comprised peripheral blood mononuclear cells (PBMCs), obtained at new diagnosis, from a patient treated with antithyroid drugs. CDR3 nucleotides: TGCGCCAGCAGCTTGCCCGGGAACGAAAACATTCAGTACTTC. Protein: CASSLPGNENIQYF.